These T cell receptor beta chains were read from a single sample in a study of T cells in Graves' hyperthyroidism and ophthalmopathy. TCRdb passed the multiplex PCR reads through MiXCR, listing each CDR3 protein once. Of more than 500,000 distinct CDR3 sequences listed, about 15% are singletons. The sequenced sample was blood. These receptors came from a woman between 40 and 55 years old with Graves' ophthalmopathy. Both conserved end residues are part of each CDR3. D genes are given only for firm matches. The listing skips clone size in some rows; elsewhere it reads once, few, many or a size class.

clone size: many
V gene: TRBV6-1
J gene: TRBJ1-5
D gene: -
CDR3 protein: CASSARDKGYSNQPQHF
CDR3 DNA: TGTGCCAGCAGTGCCCGGGACAAGGGATATAGCAATCAGCCCCAGCATTTT

clone size: many
V gene: TRBV6-1
J gene: TRBJ1-5
D gene: TRBD1
CDR3 protein: CASSGGDGTGKQPQHF
CDR3 DNA: TGTGCCAGCAGTGGAGGGGACGGGACAGGGAAGCAGCCCCAGCATTTT

clone size: -
V gene: TRBV20-1
J gene: TRBJ1-6
D gene: TRBD1
CDR3 protein: CSARDPGTGDNSPLHF
CDR3 DNA: TGCAGTGCTAGAGATCCCGGGACAGGGGATAATTCACCCCTCCACTTT

clone size: many
V gene: TRBV6-2/TRBV6-3
J gene: TRBJ1-5
D gene: -
CDR3 protein: CASSRGEWGNQPQHF
CDR3 DNA: TGTGCCAGCAGTCGGGGAGAGTGGGGCAATCAGCCCCAGCATTTT

clone size: many
V gene: TRBV28
J gene: TRBJ1-2
D gene: TRBD1
CDR3 protein: CASSLRDRDWKNYGYTF
CDR3 DNA: TGTGCCAGCAGTTTACGGGACAGGGATTGGAAGAACTATGGCTACACCTTC

clone size: many
V gene: TRBV7-9
J gene: TRBJ1-1
D gene: -
CDR3 protein: CASSLEEGEAFF
CDR3 DNA: TGTGCCAGCAGCTTAGAGGAGGGTGAAGCTTTCTTT

clone size: many
V gene: TRBV6-2/TRBV6-3
J gene: TRBJ1-2
D gene: -
CDR3 protein: CASTTQLHYGYTF
CDR3 DNA: TGTGCCAGCACTACACAGCTACACTATGGCTACACCTTC

clone size: -
V gene: TRBV18
J gene: TRBJ1-1
D gene: -
CDR3 protein: CASSPWARTSSDTEAFF
CDR3 DNA: TGTGCCAGCTCACCATGGGCCCGAACAAGTTCGGACACTGAAGCTTTCTTT

clone size: many
V gene: TRBV7-2
J gene: TRBJ2-6
D gene: -
CDR3 protein: CASSLGGRDNVLTF
CDR3 DNA: TGTGCCAGCAGCTTAGGAGGGCGCGACAACGTCCTGACTTTC

clone size: -
V gene: TRBV7-8
J gene: TRBJ1-5
D gene: -
CDR3 protein: CASSEGPQPQHF
CDR3 DNA: TGTGCCAGCAGCGAGGGTCCTCAGCCCCAGCATTTT

clone size: few
V gene: TRBV12-3/TRBV12-4
J gene: TRBJ2-7
D gene: -
CDR3 protein: CASRGGPWNEQYF
CDR3 DNA: TGTGCCAGCCGGGGCGGCCCTTGGAACGAGCAGTACTTC

clone size: many
V gene: TRBV20-1
J gene: TRBJ2-7
D gene: TRBD1
CDR3 protein: CSASRGRGEQYF
CDR3 DNA: TGCAGTGCAAGCAGGGGGCGAGGGGAGCAGTACTTC

clone size: many
V gene: TRBV11-1
J gene: TRBJ2-7
D gene: -
CDR3 protein: CASSFRLEAYEQYF
CDR3 DNA: TGTGCCAGCAGCTTCCGACTAGAAGCCTACGAGCAGTACTTC

clone size: -
V gene: TRBV11-1
J gene: TRBJ2-7
D gene: TRBD1
CDR3 protein: CASSSKTGAEQYF
CDR3 DNA: TGTGCCAGCAGCTCCAAGACAGGGGCCGAGCAGTACTTC

clone size: many
V gene: TRBV6-5
J gene: TRBJ2-7
D gene: -
CDR3 protein: CASSYLGVGGRRQYF
CDR3 DNA: TGTGCCAGCAGTTACCTGGGGGTGGGGGGGCGCCGGCAGTACTTC

clone size: -
V gene: TRBV29-1
J gene: TRBJ1-1
D gene: -
CDR3 protein: CSVWRGQGSEAFF
CDR3 DNA: TGCAGCGTCTGGCGGGGGCAGGGTTCTGAAGCTTTCTTT

clone size: many
V gene: TRBV19
J gene: TRBJ1-2
D gene: -
CDR3 protein: CASSMGYYRLTKLNYGYTF
CDR3 DNA: TGTGCCAGTAGTATGGGATACTACCGGCTCACGAAACTAAACTATGGCTACACCTTC

clone size: few
V gene: TRBV7-2
J gene: TRBJ2-7
D gene: -
CDR3 protein: CASSLVGHSSWGQYF
CDR3 DNA: TGTGCCAGCAGCTTAGTCGGCCACTCTTCGTGGGGGCAGTACTTC